Below, 4 T cell receptor beta chains from the same sample are listed, as sequenced in a study of long-term antiretroviral therapy in people with HIV. Survey level was the resolution at which the v3.0 immunoSEQ assay ran. The repertoire was sequenced with immunoSEQ multiplex PCR; TCRdb's copy has only in-frame clones and lacks some. The data show approximately 14,000 clones, with 80% seen just once and about 12% held by the top ten. This specimen consisted of unsorted PBMCs, obtained 3.2 years before starting antiretroviral therapy. All receptors derive from a man in his forties with HIV.

The chain carries TRBV19 and TRBJ2-7; D remains unclear. V shed 5 bases and J shed 0 bases, with 11 bases lying between them. Germline V gives CDR1 LNHDA, CDR2 SQIVND (reference sequence). The length of the CDR3 is 14 residues. This CDR3 reads CASSLRHLSYEQYF. CDR3 coding DNA: TGTGCCAGTAGTCTCAGACACCTCTCCTACGAGCAGTACTTC. Based on the CDR3 plus reference TRBV19 and TRBJ2-7, the full variable domain is DGGITQSPKYLFRKEGQNVTLSCEQNLNHDAMYWYRQDPGQGLRLIYYSQIVNDFQKGDIAEGYSVSREKKESFPLTVTSAQKNPTAFYLCASSLRHLSYEQYFGPGTRLTVT.

The rearrangement links TRBV5-1 to TRBJ1-2; D is perhaps TRBD1 (5 bases). The V end lost 0 bases, the J end lost 7 bases, and 13 bases lay between the germline ends. Looked up from germline, CDR1 is SGHRS and CDR2 is YFSETQ. The CDR3 runs to 14 residues. The DNA for the CDR3 is TGCGCCAGCAGCTTGGACGTAGGCGGGGGTGGCTACACCTTC. It codes for CASSLDVGGGGYTF.

The rearrangement joins TRBV2 to TRBJ1-2; D is possibly TRBD1 (6 bases). The germline V gene has CDR1 SNHLY and CDR2 FYNNEI. The CDR3 is made up of 14 amino acids. The ends were cut back, 8 bases at V and 7 bases at J, with 20 bases in the middle. CDR3 nucleotide sequence: TGTGCCAGCTCAGAGGGGGGAGGAGTACGTGGCTACACCTTC. Its protein product is CASSEGGGVRGYTF.

CDR3 residues: CASSQGQGANTGELFF. The CDR3 DNA reads TGCGCCAGCAGCCAAGGACAGGGGGCGAACACCGGGGAGCTGTTTTTT. This chain joins TRBV4-1 and TRBJ2-2; TRBD1 matches 9 bases. The V segment lost 1 base and the J segment 0 bases; nucleotides outside the gene matches: 0. This CDR3 contains 16 residues. The germline V gene has CDR1 MGHRA and CDR2 YSYEKL.